The present TCR beta chain was sequenced within a study of blood T cell repertoires in COVID-19. Study summary: COVID-19 samples collected from the United States, Italy and Spain covered acute and convalescent phases.

Method: immunoSEQ multiplex PCR; TCRdb's copy keeps in-frame clones and lacks some. The table includes some 80,000 clones, around nine tenths detected once. This CDR3 is built from 13 residues. In germline, CDR1 is LNHNV, CDR2 YYDKDF (reference sequence). With 5 bases removed from V and 2 bases from J, the gap between germline ends came to 10 bases. In its sample, this clone was seen once. The chain has TRBV15 and TRBJ2-7; D possibly corresponds to TRBD1 (6 bases). This receptor was obtained from a human donor in a cohort sampled during active COVID-19. Sequencing was done on a sample of peripheral blood. CDR3: CATSRDITYEQYF. In DNA, the CDR3 is TGTGCCACCAGCCGGGACATCACCTACGAGCAGTACTTC.